This passage covers 9 T cell receptor beta chains from one sample sequenced in a study of cytomegalovirus exposure and HLA in healthy donors. The PCR made use of 60 Vbeta and 13 Jbeta primers. Method: immunoSEQ multiplex PCR; TCRdb's copy keeps in-frame clones and lacks some. The top ten clones hold approximately 1.5% of a sample with 55,000 to 70,000 clones, approximately 80% of them seen once. Input material: PBMCs. The source of these receptors is a human donor in good health.

This chain links TRBV9 with TRBJ2-2; 8 bases fit TRBD2. The CDR3 is 16 residues long. Germline V lookup: CDR1 SGDLS, CDR2 YYNGEE. J lost 1 base, V lost 6 bases, and 8 bases had no gene match. Here the CDR3 DNA reads TGTGCCAGCACCCTCAGCGGGGGCCGGAACACCGGGGAGCTGTTTTTT. Translated: CASTLSGGRNTGELFF.

This chain uses TRBV6-5 with TRBJ2-1; D possibly corresponds to TRBD2 (5 bases). The CDR3 is 15 residues long. Trimming pared 7 bases from V and 6 bases from J, leaving 19 bases between. The germline gives CDR1 MNHEY, CDR2 SVGAGI. CDR3 residues: CASIPAPVGLNEQFF. The CDR3 DNA sequence: TGTGCCAGCATCCCAGCCCCTGTAGGACTCAATGAGCAGTTCTTC.

The CDR3 region has the DNA TGTGCCAGCAGCTTCGTGGGGGGAAACACTGAAGCTTTCTTT. Translation gives CASSFVGGNTEAFF. The chain is built from TRBV5-5 and TRBJ1-1, with D perhaps matching TRBD1 (5 bases). The CDR3 length is 14 residues. The germline V and J ends were trimmed by 2 bases and 2 bases, with 10 bases remaining between them. The germline V gene has CDR1 SGHKS and CDR2 YYEKEE (reference sequence).

The CDR3, as DNA: TGTGCCAGCAGCCAAAGTCGGATGGCGGGAGGGCTCACAGATACGCAGTATTTT. Its protein is CASSQSRMAGGLTDTQYF. This chain uses TRBV4-2 with TRBJ2-3; 9 bases map to TRBD2. The CDR3 runs to 18 residues. Germline lookup yields CDR1 LGHNA and CDR2 YNFKEQ. The V segment lost 2 bases and the J segment 2 bases; nucleotides outside the gene matches: 11.

The chain links TRBV25-1 to TRBJ1-2; D remains ambiguous. Germline lookup yields CDR1 MGHDK and CDR2 SYGVNS. V was clipped by 4 bases and J by 8 bases, with 11 bases between them. The CDR3 totals 12 residues. The CDR3 reads CASSGAGWGYTF. The CDR3 DNA follows: TGTGCCAGCAGTGGGGCAGGCTGGGGCTACACCTTC.

The chain couples TRBV7-6 to TRBJ2-5; 10 nucleotides match TRBD2. The V gene end was trimmed by 1 base and the J gene end by 1 base; junction bases not matched to a gene: 9. The CDR3 is made up of 18 amino acids. The V gene's germline CDR1 is SGHVS and CDR2 FNYEAQ. The CDR3 sequence is CASSLVGAGGLLQETQYF. CDR3 coding DNA: TGTGCCAGCAGCTTAGTTGGAGCGGGGGGGCTTCTCCAAGAGACCCAGTACTTC.

This clone has only a few counts. The V gene is TRBV4-1, the J gene TRBJ2-1, with a possible D match to TRBD1 (7 bases). Germline V gene sequence: CDR1 MGHRA, CDR2 YSYEKL. The CDR3 spans 17 residues. Trimming took 5 bases from V and 6 from J, leaving 23 bases between them. DNA for the CDR3: TGCGCCAGCAGCATAAACCGGGGATCAGGGGGAGGCAATGAGCAGTTCTTC. This sequence encodes CASSINRGSGGGNEQFF.

The chain joins TRBV27 to TRBJ1-2; D is perhaps TRBD1 (5 bases). V was clipped by 0 bases and J by 4 bases, with 15 bases between them. The CDR3 spans 16 residues. Germline CDR1 is MNHEY and CDR2 is SMNVEV (reference sequence). CDR3 sequence: CASSLSQGPSLYGYTF. CDR3 coding DNA: TGTGCCAGCAGTTTATCGCAGGGCCCCTCCCTCTATGGCTACACCTTC.

J is TRBJ2-5 and V is TRBV11-3; the D gene is possibly TRBD2 (6 bases). The DNA matches TRBJ2-7 better at its end, which makes the J call doubtful. This CDR3 comprises 16 residues. CDR1 and CDR2 from the germline V gene are SGHNT and YENEEA. CDR3 sequence (DNA): TGTGCCAGCAGCGCAATTGGGGGGAGCCCCTGGTTCGAGCAGTACTTC. Its translation is CASSAIGGSPWFEQYF.